The following is a TCR beta chain sequence with its context. What it recognizes is unknown. The source of the sample is a study of radiation and T cells in renal cell carcinoma. Broader study findings: Pretreatment tumor biopsies were lacking, so baseline clonotypes are unknown. From baseline, blood top tumor clonotypes peaked at 2 weeks post-radiation.

Assay used: immunoSEQ multiplex PCR; TCRdb lists only in-frame clones, some missing. The profile shows approximately 110,000 clones, roughly 85% of them singletons. Trimming removed 3 bases from V and 4 bases from J, with 12 bases in between. CDR3 length: 14 residues. Germline lookup yields CDR1 GTSNPN and CDR2 SVGIG (reference sequence). Noted time point: baseline pretreatment blood. As to treatment: 15 Gy SBRT to primary tumor, nephrectomy 4 weeks later. The patient's renal cell carcinoma had clear cell pathology. The TCR comes from a woman aged 60-75 years with renal cell carcinoma. The sequencing here drew on blood, taken from a patient whose treatment included radiotherapy and nephrectomy. The chain joins TRBV30 to TRBJ2-2; a possible D gene is TRBD2 (5 bases). The CDR3 region is CAWSLGKSTGELFF. The CDR3 DNA is TGTGCCTGGAGCCTCGGGAAAAGCACCGGGGAGCTGTTTTTT.